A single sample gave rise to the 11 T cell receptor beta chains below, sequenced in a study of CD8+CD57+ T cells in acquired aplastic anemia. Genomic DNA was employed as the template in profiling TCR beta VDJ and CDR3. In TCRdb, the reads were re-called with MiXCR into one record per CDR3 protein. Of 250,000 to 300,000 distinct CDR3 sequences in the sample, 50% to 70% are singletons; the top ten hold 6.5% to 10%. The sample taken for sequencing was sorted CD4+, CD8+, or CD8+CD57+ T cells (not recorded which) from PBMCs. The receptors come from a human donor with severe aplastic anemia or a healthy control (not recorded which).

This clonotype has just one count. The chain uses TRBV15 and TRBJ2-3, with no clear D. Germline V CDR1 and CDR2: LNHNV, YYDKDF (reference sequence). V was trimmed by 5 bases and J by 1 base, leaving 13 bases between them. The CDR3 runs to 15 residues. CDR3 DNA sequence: TGTGCCACCAGCTCGAGTCGGGCAGGCACAGATACGCAGTATTTT. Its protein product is CATSSSRAGTDTQYF.

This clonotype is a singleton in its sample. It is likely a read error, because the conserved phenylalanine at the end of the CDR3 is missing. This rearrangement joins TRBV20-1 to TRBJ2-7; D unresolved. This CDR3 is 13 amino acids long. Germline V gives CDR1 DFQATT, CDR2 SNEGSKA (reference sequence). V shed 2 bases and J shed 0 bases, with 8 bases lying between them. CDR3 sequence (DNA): TGCAGTGCTAGACGGCAACTCTCCTACGAGCAGTACCTC. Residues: CSARRQLSYEQYL.

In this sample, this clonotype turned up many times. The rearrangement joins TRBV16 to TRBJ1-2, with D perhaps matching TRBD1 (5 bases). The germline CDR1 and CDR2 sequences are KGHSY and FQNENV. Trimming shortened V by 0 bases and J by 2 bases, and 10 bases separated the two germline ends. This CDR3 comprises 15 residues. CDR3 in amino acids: CASSQSGDRNYGYTF. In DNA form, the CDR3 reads TGTGCCAGCAGCCAATCCGGGGACCGAAACTATGGCTACACCTTC.

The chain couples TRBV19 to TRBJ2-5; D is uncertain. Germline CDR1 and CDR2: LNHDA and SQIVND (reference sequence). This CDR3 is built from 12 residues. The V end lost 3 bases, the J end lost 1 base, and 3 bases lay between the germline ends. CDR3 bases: TGTGCCAGTAGTATCCGCCAAGAGACCCAGTACTTC. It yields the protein CASSIRQETQYF. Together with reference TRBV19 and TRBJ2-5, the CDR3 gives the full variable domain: DGGITQSPKYLFRKEGQNVTLSCEQNLNHDAMYWYRQDPGQGLRLIYYSQIVNDFQKGDIAEGYSVSREKKESFPLTVTSAQKNPTAFYLCASSIRQETQYFGPGTRLLVL.

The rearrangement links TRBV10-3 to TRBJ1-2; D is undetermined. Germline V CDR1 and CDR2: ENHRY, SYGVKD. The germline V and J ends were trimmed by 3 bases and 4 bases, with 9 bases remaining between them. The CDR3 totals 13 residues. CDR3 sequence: CAISDARAYGYTF. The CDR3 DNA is TGTGCCATCAGTGATGCGCGGGCCTATGGCTACACCTTC.

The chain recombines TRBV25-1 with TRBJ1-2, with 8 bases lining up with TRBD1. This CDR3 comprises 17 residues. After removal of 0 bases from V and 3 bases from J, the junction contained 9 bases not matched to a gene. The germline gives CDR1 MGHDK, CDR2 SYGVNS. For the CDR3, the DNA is TGTGCCAGCAGTGAATATCATCGGACAGGGTTGGACTATGGCTACACCTTC. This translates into CASSEYHRTGLDYGYTF.

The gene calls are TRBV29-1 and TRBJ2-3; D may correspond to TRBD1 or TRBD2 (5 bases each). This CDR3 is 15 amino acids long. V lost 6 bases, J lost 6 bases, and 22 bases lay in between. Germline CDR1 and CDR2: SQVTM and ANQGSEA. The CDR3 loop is CSVNGDPVYFDTQYF. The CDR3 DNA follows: TGCAGCGTAAATGGGGACCCCGTTTATTTTGATACGCAGTATTTT.

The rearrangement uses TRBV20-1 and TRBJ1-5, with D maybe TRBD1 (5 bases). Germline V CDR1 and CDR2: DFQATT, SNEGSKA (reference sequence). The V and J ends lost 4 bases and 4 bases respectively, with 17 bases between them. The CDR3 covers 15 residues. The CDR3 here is CSAIAQGIRNQPQHF. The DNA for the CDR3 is TGCAGTGCTATCGCGCAGGGTATTAGGAATCAGCCCCAGCATTTT.

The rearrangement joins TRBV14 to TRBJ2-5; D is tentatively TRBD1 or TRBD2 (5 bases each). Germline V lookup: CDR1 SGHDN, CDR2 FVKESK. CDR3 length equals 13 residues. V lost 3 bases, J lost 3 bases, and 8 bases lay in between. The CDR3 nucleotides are TGTGCCAGCAGCCACTGGGGGAAAGAGACCCAGTACTTC. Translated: CASSHWGKETQYF.

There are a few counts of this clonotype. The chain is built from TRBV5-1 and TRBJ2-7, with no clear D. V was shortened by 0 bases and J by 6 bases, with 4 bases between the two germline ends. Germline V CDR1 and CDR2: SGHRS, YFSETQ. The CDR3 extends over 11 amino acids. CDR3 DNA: TGCGCCAGCAGCTTGGAGGCCGAGCAGTACTTC. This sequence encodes CASSLEAEQYF.

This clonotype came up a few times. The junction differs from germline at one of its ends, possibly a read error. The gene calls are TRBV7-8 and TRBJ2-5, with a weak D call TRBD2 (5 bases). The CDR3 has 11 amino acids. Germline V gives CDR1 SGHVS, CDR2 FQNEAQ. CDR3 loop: CASSSMPGNDF. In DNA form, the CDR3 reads TGTGCCAGCAGTTCAATGCCGGGGAACGACTTC.